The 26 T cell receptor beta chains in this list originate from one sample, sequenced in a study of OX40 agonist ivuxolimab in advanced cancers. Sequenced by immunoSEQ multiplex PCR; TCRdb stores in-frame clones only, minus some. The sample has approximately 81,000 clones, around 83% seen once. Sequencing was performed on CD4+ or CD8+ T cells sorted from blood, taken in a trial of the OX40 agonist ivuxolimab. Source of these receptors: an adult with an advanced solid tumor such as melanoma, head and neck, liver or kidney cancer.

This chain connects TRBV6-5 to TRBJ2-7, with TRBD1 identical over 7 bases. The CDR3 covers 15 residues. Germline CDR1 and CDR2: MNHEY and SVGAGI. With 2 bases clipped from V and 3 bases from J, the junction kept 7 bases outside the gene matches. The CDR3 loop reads CASSYQTGSGYEQYF. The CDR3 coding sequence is TGTGCCAGCAGTTACCAGACAGGGTCAGGCTACGAGCAGTACTTC.

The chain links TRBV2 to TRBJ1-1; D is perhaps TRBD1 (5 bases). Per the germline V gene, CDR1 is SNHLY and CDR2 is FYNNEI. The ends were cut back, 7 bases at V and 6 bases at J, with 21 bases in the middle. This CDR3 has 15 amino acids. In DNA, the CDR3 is TGTGCCAGCATCCGGGGCAGGCCATCGGGTCCTGAAGCTTTCTTT. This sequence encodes CASIRGRPSGPEAFF.

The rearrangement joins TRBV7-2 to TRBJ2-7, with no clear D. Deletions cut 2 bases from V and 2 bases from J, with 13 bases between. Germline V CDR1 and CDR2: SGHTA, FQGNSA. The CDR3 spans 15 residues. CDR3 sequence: CASSLSSGAPYEQYF. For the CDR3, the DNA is TGTGCCAGCAGCTTATCGTCTGGCGCTCCCTACGAGCAGTACTTC.

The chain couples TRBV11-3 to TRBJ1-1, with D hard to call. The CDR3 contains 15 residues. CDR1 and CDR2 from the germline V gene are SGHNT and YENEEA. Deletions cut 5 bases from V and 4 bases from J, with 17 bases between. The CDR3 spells CASSEETVPFTEAFF. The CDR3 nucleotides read TGTGCCAGCAGCGAAGAAACAGTGCCCTTCACTGAAGCTTTCTTT.

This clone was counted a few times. The chain's CDR3 is CASSGGLAGVSEQFF. As DNA, the CDR3 is TGCGCCAGCAGCGGAGGACTAGCGGGAGTATCTGAGCAGTTCTTC. The chain has TRBV5-1 and TRBJ2-1; the match to TRBD2 covers 13 bases. Germline V CDR1 and CDR2: SGHRS, YFSETQ. The length of the CDR3 is 15 residues. Trimming cost V 4 bases and J 9 bases; bases outside gene matches: 7.

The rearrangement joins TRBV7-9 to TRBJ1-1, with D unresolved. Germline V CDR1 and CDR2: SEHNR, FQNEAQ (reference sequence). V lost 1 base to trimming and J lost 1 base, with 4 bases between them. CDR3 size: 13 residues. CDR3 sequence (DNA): TGTGCCAGCAGCTTAGAAGAGAACACTGAAGCTTTCTTT. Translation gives CASSLEENTEAFF. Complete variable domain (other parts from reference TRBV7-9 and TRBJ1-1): DTGVSQNPRHKITKRGQNVTFRCDPISEHNRLYWYRQTLGQGPEFLTYFQNEAQLEKSRLLSDRFSAERPKGSFSTLEIQRTEQGDSAMYLCASSLEENTEAFFGQGTRLTVV.

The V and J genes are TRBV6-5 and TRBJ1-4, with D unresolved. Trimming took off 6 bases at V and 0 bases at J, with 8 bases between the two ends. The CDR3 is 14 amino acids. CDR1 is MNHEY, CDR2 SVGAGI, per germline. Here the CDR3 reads CASRPGTTNEKLFF. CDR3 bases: TGTGCCAGCAGGCCCGGGACAACTAATGAAAAACTGTTTTTT.

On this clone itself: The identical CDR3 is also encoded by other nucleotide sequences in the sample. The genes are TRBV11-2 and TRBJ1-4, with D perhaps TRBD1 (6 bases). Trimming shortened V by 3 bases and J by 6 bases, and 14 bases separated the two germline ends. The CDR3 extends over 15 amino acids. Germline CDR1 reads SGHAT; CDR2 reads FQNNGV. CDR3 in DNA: TGTGCCAGCAGCTTGAAGGGGGAAGGGGATGAAAAACTGTTTTTT. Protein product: CASSLKGEGDEKLFF.

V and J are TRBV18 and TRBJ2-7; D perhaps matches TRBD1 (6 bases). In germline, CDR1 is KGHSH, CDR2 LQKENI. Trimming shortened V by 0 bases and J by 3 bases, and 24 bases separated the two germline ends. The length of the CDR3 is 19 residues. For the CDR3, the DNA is TGTGCCAGCTCACCACCGAATGTTGGCACAGGGCGTTGGGTCTACGAGCAGTACTTC. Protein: CASSPPNVGTGRWVYEQYF. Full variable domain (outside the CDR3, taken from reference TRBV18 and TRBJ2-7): NAGVMQNPRHLVRRRGQEARLRCSPMKGHSHVYWYRQLPEEGLKFMVYLQKENIIDESGMPKERFSAEFPKEGPSILRIQQVVRGDSAAYFCASSPPNVGTGRWVYEQYFGPGTRLTVT.

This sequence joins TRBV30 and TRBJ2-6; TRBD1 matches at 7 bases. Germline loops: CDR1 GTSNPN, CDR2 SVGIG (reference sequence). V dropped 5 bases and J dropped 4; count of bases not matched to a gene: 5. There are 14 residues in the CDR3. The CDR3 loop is CAWYRGRGANVLTF. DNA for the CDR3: TGTGCCTGGTACAGGGGCCGCGGGGCCAACGTCCTGACTTTC. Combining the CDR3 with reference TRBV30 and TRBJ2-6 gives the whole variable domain SQTIHQWPATLVQPVGSPLSLECTVEGTSNPNLYWYRQAAGRGLQLLFYSVGIGQISSEVPQNLSASRPQDRQFILSSKKLLLSDSGFYLCAWYRGRGANVLTFGAGSRLTVL.

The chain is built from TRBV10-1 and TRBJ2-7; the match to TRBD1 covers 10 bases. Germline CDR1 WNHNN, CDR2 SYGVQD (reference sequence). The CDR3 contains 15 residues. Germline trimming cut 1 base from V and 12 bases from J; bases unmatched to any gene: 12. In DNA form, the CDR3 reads TGCGCCAGCAGTGAGTTCGGGACAGGGGTTTCGGTGATGTACTTC. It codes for CASSEFGTGVSVMYF.

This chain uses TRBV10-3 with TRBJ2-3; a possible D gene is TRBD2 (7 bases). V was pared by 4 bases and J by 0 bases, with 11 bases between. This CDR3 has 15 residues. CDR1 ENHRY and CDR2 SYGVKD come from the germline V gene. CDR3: CAISGGGGSTDTQYF. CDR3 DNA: TGTGCCATCAGTGGGGGGGGCGGAAGCACAGATACGCAGTATTTT.

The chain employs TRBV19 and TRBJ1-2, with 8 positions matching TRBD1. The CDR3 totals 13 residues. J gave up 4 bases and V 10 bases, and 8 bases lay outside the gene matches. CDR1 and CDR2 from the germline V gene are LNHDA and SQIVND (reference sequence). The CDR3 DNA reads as TGTGCCACTTCCCTGGACAGGGCCTATGGCTACACCTTC. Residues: CATSLDRAYGYTF.

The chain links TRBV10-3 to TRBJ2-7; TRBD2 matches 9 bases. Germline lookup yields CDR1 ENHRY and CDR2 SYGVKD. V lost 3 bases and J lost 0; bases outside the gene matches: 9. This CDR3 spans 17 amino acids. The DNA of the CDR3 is TGTGCCATCAGTGATGGTAGCGGGAGCTATAGCTCCTACGAGCAGTACTTC. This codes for CAISDGSGSYSSYEQYF.

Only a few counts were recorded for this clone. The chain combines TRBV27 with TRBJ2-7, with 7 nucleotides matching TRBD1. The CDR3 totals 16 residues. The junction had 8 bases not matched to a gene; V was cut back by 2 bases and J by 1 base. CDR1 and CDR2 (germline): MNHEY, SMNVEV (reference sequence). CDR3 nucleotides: TGTGCCAGCAGTTTACGGATGCAGGGGGAATCCTACGAGCAGTACTTC. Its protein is CASSLRMQGESYEQYF.

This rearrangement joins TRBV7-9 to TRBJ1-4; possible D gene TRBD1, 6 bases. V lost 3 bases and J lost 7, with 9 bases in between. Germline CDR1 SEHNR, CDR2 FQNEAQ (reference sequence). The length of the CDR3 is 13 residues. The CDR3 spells CASSLGAGEKLFF. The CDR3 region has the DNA TGTGCCAGCAGCTTGGGGGCTGGTGAAAAACTGTTTTTT.

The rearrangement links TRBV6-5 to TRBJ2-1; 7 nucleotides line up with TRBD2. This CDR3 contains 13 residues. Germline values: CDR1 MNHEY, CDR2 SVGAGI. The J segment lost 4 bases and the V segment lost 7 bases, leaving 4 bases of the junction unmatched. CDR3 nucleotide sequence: TGTGCCAGCAAGGAGGGAGGGTACAATGAGCAGTTCTTC. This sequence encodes CASKEGGYNEQFF.

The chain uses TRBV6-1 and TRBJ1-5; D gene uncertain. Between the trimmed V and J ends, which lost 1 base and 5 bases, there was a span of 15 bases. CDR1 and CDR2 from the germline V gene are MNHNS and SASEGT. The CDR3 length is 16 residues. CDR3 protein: CASSEGEVVPYQPQHF. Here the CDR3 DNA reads TGTGCCAGCAGTGAAGGGGAGGTCGTTCCCTATCAGCCCCAGCATTTT.

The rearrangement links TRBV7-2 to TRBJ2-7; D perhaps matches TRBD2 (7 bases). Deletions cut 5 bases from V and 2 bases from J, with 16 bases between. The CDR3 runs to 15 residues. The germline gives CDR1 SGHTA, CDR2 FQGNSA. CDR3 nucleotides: TGTGCCAGCAGCCCCCGGGGGGCCCGCACCTACGAGCAGTACTTC. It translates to CASSPRGARTYEQYF.

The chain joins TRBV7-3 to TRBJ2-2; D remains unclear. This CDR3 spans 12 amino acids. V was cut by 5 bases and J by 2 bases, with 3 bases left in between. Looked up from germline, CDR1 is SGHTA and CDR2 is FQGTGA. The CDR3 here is CASSLNTGELFF. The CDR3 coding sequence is TGTGCCAGCAGCCTAAACACCGGGGAGCTGTTTTTT.

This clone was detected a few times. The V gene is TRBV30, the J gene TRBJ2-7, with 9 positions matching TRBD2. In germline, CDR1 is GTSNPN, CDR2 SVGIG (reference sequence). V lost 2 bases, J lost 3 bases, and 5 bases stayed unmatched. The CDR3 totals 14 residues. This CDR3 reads CAWSKNSGSYEQYF. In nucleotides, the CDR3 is TGTGCCTGGAGTAAAAATAGCGGGAGCTACGAGCAGTACTTC.

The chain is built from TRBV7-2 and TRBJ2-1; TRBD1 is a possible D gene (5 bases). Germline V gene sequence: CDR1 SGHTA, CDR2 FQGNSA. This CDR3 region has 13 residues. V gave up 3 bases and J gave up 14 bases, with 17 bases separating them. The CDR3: CASSFSSGAREFF. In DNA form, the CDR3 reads TGTGCCAGCAGCTTCTCCAGTGGGGCCAGGGAGTTCTTC.

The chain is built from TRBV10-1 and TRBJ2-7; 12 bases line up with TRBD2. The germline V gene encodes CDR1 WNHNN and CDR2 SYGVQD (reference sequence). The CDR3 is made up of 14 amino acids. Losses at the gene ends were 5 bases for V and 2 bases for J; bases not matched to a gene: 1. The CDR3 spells CASSRTSGAYEQYF. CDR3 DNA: TGCGCCAGCAGTAGGACTAGCGGGGCCTACGAGCAGTACTTC.

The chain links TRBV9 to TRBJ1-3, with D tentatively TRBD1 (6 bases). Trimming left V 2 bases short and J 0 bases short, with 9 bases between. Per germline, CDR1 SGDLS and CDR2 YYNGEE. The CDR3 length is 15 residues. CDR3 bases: TGTGCCAGCAGCGTCACAGGGACCTCTGGAAACACCATATATTTT. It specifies CASSVTGTSGNTIYF.

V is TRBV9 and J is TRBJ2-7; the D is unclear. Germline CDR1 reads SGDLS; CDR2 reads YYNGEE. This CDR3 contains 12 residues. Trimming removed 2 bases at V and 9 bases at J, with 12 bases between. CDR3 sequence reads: CASSVLPGVQYF. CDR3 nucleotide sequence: TGTGCCAGCAGCGTTCTACCTGGGGTGCAGTACTTC. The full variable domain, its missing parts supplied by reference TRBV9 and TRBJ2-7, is DSGVTQTPKHLITATGQRVTLRCSPRSGDLSVYWYQQSLDQGLQFLIQYYNGEERAKGNILERFSAQQFPDLHSELNLSSLELGDSALYFCASSVLPGVQYFGPGTRLTVT.

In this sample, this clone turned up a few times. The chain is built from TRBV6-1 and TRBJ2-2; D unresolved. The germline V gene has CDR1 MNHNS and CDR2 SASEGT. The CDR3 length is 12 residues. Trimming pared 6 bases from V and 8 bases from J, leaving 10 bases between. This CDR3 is CASRLMTGELFF. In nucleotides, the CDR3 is TGTGCCAGCAGACTCATGACGGGGGAGCTGTTTTTT.